Listed below are T cell receptor beta chains from one sample, sequenced in a study of blood T cell repertoires in COVID-19. TCRdb keeps only in-frame clones here, not all; method: immunoSEQ multiplex PCR. This table holds about 84,000 clones, 75% to 85% found once. Specimen: peripheral blood. The receptor source for this set is an elderly woman with acute or convalescent COVID-19. The CDR3 runs from the conserved cysteine through the conserved F or W. D genes are given only for firm matches. Rows may omit the clone size; those that give it use once, few, many or a size class.

D gene: NA; J gene: TRBJ1-1; clone size: NA; V gene: TRBV7-8; CDR3 DNA: TGTGCCAGCAGCCCGCGGCTCGGACAGCTGAACACTGAAGCTTTCTTT; CDR3 protein: CASSPRLGQLNTEAFF
D gene: TRBD1; J gene: TRBJ2-2; clone size: once; V gene: TRBV5-4; CDR3 DNA: TGTGCCAGCAGCTCCCCACAGGGGGCCGGGGAGCTGTTTTTT; CDR3 protein: CASSSPQGAGELFF
D gene: NA; J gene: TRBJ2-3; clone size: NA; V gene: TRBV28; CDR3 DNA: TGTGCCAGCAGTTTGGTCGGAGCAATAACCACAGATACGCAGTATTTT; CDR3 protein: CASSLVGAITTDTQYF
D gene: NA; J gene: TRBJ1-2; clone size: few; V gene: TRBV6-6; CDR3 DNA: TGTGCCAGCAGTTACTCGAACAGATTCTATGGCTACACCTTC; CDR3 protein: CASSYSNRFYGYTF
D gene: NA; J gene: TRBJ2-5; clone size: NA; V gene: TRBV7-2; CDR3 DNA: TGTGCCAGCAGACGATCCGGGACACACCACGAGACCCAGTACTTC; CDR3 protein: CASRRSGTHHETQYF
D gene: TRBD2; J gene: TRBJ2-4; clone size: NA; V gene: TRBV7-2; CDR3 DNA: TGTGCCAGCAGCCCCCGGTTGGCGGGAGACGTGGACATTCAGTACTTC; CDR3 protein: CASSPRLAGDVDIQYF
D gene: NA; J gene: TRBJ1-4; clone size: NA; V gene: TRBV6-1; CDR3 DNA: TGTGCCAGCAGTGAAGGGGCCGATAATGAAAAACTGTTTTTT; CDR3 protein: CASSEGADNEKLFF
D gene: NA; J gene: TRBJ1-4; clone size: NA; V gene: TRBV6-5; CDR3 DNA: TGTGCCAGCAGTTACGGACATACAACTAATGAAAAACTGTTTTTT; CDR3 protein: CASSYGHTTNEKLFF
D gene: TRBD1; J gene: TRBJ1-1; clone size: NA; V gene: TRBV5-6; CDR3 DNA: TGTGCCAGCAGCCCAACCACAGGGGGGAACACTGAAGCTTTCTTT; CDR3 protein: CASSPTTGGNTEAFF
D gene: NA; J gene: TRBJ1-4; clone size: NA; V gene: TRBV6-5; CDR3 DNA: TGTGCCAGTTTCGACGGGGGTTCTAGTGAAAAACTGTTTTTT; CDR3 protein: CASFDGGSSEKLFF
D gene: TRBD2; J gene: TRBJ2-1; clone size: NA; V gene: TRBV3-1/TRBV3-2; CDR3 DNA: TGTGCCAGCAGCCAAGAGGGACTAGCTCGTGAGCAGTTCTTC; CDR3 protein: CASSQEGLAREQFF
D gene: NA; J gene: TRBJ2-7; clone size: few; V gene: TRBV12-5; CDR3 DNA: TGTGCTAGCACCCTCGGCAGGACTGGCTACGAGCAGTACTTC; CDR3 protein: CASTLGRTGYEQYF
D gene: TRBD2; J gene: TRBJ2-1; clone size: NA; V gene: TRBV24-1; CDR3 DNA: TGTGCCACCAGTGACAGCGGGATTGGGGGGGAGCAGTTCTTC; CDR3 protein: CATSDSGIGGEQFF
D gene: NA; J gene: TRBJ1-6; clone size: NA; V gene: TRBV7-6; CDR3 DNA: TGTGCCAGCAGCTTGGGGGGGAGCTCCTATAATTCACCCCTCCACTTT; CDR3 protein: CASSLGGSSYNSPLHF
D gene: NA; J gene: TRBJ2-3; clone size: NA; V gene: TRBV4-1; CDR3 DNA: TGCGCCAGCAGCCAAGAGGCGGAGCCTAACACAGATACGCAGTATTTT; CDR3 protein: CASSQEAEPNTDTQYF
D gene: NA; J gene: TRBJ1-5; clone size: NA; V gene: TRBV7-2; CDR3 DNA: TGTGCCAGCAGCTCAGGACAGTCCTATCAGCCCCAGCATTTT; CDR3 protein: CASSSGQSYQPQHF
D gene: NA; J gene: TRBJ2-6; clone size: NA; V gene: TRBV7-2; CDR3 DNA: TGTGCCAGCAGCTTGCTCGGGGGAAGCGCTGGGGCCAACGTCCTGACTTTC; CDR3 protein: CASSLLGGSAGANVLTF
D gene: NA; J gene: TRBJ1-2; clone size: NA; V gene: TRBV7-2; CDR3 DNA: TGTGCCAGCAGTCCACAGGCGGACTATGGCTACACCTTC; CDR3 protein: CASSPQADYGYTF
D gene: TRBD2; J gene: TRBJ2-5; clone size: NA; V gene: TRBV7-9; CDR3 DNA: TGTGCCAGCAGCTTGGGGACTAGCGGGAGTGAGACCCAGTACTTC; CDR3 protein: CASSLGTSGSETQYF
D gene: NA; J gene: TRBJ2-5; clone size: NA; V gene: TRBV5-5; CDR3 DNA: TGTGCCAGCAGCCCGAACAGCCAAGAGACCCAGTACTTC; CDR3 protein: CASSPNSQETQYF
D gene: TRBD2; J gene: TRBJ2-3; clone size: NA; V gene: TRBV3-1/TRBV3-2; CDR3 DNA: TGTGCCAGCAGCCAGAACTTAGCGGGAGTCGGGGATACGCAGTATTTT; CDR3 protein: CASSQNLAGVGDTQYF
D gene: NA; J gene: TRBJ2-7; clone size: few; V gene: TRBV7-2; CDR3 DNA: TGTGCCAGCAGCTTAGCGGGAGCTGGATACGAGCAGTACTTC; CDR3 protein: CASSLAGAGYEQYF
D gene: NA; J gene: TRBJ2-5; clone size: few; V gene: TRBV28; CDR3 DNA: TGTGCCAGCAGCCTAGCAGCCGTGATGCAAGAGACCCAGTACTTC; CDR3 protein: CASSLAAVMQETQYF
D gene: NA; J gene: TRBJ1-5; clone size: NA; V gene: TRBV24-1; CDR3 DNA: TGTGCCACCAGTGATTTGCCGGTTAGCAATCAGCCCCAGCATTTT; CDR3 protein: CATSDLPVSNQPQHF
D gene: TRBD1; J gene: TRBJ2-2; clone size: NA; V gene: TRBV19; CDR3 DNA: TGTGCCAGCAGGGACAGGGGGCGCCTGGACACCGGGGAGCTGTTTTTT; CDR3 protein: CASRDRGRLDTGELFF
D gene: TRBD2; J gene: TRBJ2-1; clone size: few; V gene: TRBV5-1; CDR3 DNA: TGCGCCAGCAGCTCATTAGCGGGGCACAATGAGCAGTTCTTC; CDR3 protein: CASSSLAGHNEQFF
D gene: NA; J gene: TRBJ1-6; clone size: once; V gene: TRBV15; CDR3 DNA: TGTGCCACCAGCAGAGCACCGAGCTCCTATAATTCACCCCTCCACTTT; CDR3 protein: CATSRAPSSYNSPLHF
D gene: NA; J gene: TRBJ2-5; clone size: NA; V gene: TRBV4-3; CDR3 DNA: TGCGCCAGCAGCCAAGGCGGGATGAGGCGAGAGACCCAGTACTTC; CDR3 protein: CASSQGGMRRETQYF
D gene: TRBD2; J gene: TRBJ2-1; clone size: NA; V gene: TRBV4-2; CDR3 DNA: TGTGCCAGCAGCCAAGAGACTAGCGGGAGAGTGAATGAGCAGTTCTTC; CDR3 protein: CASSQETSGRVNEQFF
D gene: TRBD2; J gene: TRBJ2-1; clone size: NA; V gene: TRBV10-3; CDR3 DNA: TGTGCCATCAGCGACGTGACTAGCGGGAAGGACAATGAGCAGTTCTTC; CDR3 protein: CAISDVTSGKDNEQFF
D gene: NA; J gene: TRBJ1-6; clone size: NA; V gene: TRBV9; CDR3 DNA: TGTGCCAGCAGCCAAGCGGACGATTATTCACCCCTCCACTTT; CDR3 protein: CASSQADDYSPLHF
D gene: NA; J gene: TRBJ2-7; clone size: NA; V gene: TRBV21-1; CDR3 DNA: TGTGCCAGCAGCCTACGCCAAGCGGAGACCCTCTACGAGCAGTACTTC; CDR3 protein: CASSLRQAETLYEQYF
D gene: NA; J gene: TRBJ2-5; clone size: NA; V gene: TRBV7-9; CDR3 DNA: TGTGCCAGCAGCTTGAGGCGGGGCCGCCAAGAGACCCAGTACTTC; CDR3 protein: CASSLRRGRQETQYF
D gene: NA; J gene: TRBJ2-2; clone size: NA; V gene: TRBV5-4; CDR3 DNA: TGTGCCAGCAGAATTGGGTATAGTCGAGGGACCGGGGAGCTGTTTTTT; CDR3 protein: CASRIGYSRGTGELFF
D gene: NA; J gene: TRBJ2-7; clone size: NA; V gene: TRBV5-6; CDR3 DNA: TGTGCCAGCAGCCGGGATTACGAGCAGTACTTC; CDR3 protein: CASSRDYEQYF
D gene: TRBD2; J gene: TRBJ2-7; clone size: NA; V gene: TRBV15; CDR3 DNA: TGTGCCACCAGCAGAGAGGGGCCCGGCGGGAGCTCCTACGAGCAGTACTTC; CDR3 protein: CATSREGPGGSSYEQYF
D gene: TRBD1; J gene: TRBJ2-1; clone size: NA; V gene: TRBV23-1; CDR3 DNA: TGCGCCAGCAGCCAGGGGGCGCGGGGAAATGAGCAGTTCTTC; CDR3 protein: CASSQGARGNEQFF
D gene: TRBD2; J gene: TRBJ2-3; clone size: NA; V gene: TRBV24-1; CDR3 DNA: TGTGCCACCCAGGGACTCGGGACTAGCGGGAGTAGTGGCACGGATACGCAGTATTTT; CDR3 protein: CATQGLGTSGSSGTDTQYF
D gene: NA; J gene: TRBJ1-1; clone size: NA; V gene: TRBV27; CDR3 DNA: TGTGCCAGCTGGTTGAGCAGGGAGGGCACTGAAGCTTTCTTT; CDR3 protein: CASWLSREGTEAFF
D gene: NA; J gene: TRBJ1-1; clone size: NA; V gene: TRBV5-1; CDR3 DNA: TGCGCCAGCAGCTTGGCGGGGGTCGAGCCTGAAGCTTTCTTT; CDR3 protein: CASSLAGVEPEAFF
D gene: TRBD1; J gene: TRBJ1-2; clone size: NA; V gene: TRBV7-9; CDR3 DNA: TGTGCCAGCAGTCAACCCAACGGGGGGACAGGGATCTATGGCTACACCTTC; CDR3 protein: CASSQPNGGTGIYGYTF
D gene: TRBD2; J gene: TRBJ2-2; clone size: NA; V gene: TRBV5-1; CDR3 DNA: TGCGCCAGCCGACCACTAGCGGGAGGCAACACCGGGGAGCTGTTTTTT; CDR3 protein: CASRPLAGGNTGELFF